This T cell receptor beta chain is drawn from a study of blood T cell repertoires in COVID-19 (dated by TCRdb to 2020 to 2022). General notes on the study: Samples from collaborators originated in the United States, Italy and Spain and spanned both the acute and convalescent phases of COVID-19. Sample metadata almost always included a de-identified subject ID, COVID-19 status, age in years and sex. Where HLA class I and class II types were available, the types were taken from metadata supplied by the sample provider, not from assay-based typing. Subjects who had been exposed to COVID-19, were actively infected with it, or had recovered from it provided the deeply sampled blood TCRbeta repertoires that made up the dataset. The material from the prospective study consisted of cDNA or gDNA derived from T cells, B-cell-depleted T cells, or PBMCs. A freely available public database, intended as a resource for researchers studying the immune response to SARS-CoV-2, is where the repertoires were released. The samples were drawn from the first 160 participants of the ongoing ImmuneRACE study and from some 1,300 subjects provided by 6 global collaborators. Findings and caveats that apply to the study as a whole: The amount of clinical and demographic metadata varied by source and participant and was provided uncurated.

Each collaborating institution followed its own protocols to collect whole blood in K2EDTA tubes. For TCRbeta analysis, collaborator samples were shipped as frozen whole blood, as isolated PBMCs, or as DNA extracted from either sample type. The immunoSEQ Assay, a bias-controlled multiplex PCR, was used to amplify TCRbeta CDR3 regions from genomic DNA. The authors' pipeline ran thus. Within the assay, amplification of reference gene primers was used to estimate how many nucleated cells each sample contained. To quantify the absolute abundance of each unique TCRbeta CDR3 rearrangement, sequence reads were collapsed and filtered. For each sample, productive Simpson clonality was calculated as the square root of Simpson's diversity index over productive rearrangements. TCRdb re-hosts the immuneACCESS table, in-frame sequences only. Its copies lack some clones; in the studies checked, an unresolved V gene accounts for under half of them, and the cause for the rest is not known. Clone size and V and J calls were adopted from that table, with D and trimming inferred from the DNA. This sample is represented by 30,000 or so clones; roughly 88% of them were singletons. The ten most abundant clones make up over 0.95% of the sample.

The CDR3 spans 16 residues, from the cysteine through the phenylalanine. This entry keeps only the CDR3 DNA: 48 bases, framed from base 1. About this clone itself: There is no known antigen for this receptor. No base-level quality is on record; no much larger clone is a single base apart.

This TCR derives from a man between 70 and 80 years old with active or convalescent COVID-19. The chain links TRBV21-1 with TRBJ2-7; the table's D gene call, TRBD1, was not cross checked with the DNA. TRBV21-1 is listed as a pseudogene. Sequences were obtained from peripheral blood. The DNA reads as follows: TGTGCCAGCAGCAAATCGATATGCGGCAGGGCCGGTGAGCAGTACTTC. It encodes CASSKSICGRAGEQYF.